This passage covers 27 T cell receptor beta chains from one sample sequenced in a study of blood T cell repertoires in COVID-19. TCRdb's copy holds only in-frame clones and misses some; the assay was immunoSEQ multiplex PCR. The sample has around 63,000 clones, 84% seen once. The sample consisted of peripheral blood. The receptors here all came from a man aged 60-69 years with COVID-19, enrolled during active disease.

The chain recombines TRBV19 with TRBJ2-1; D may be TRBD2 (7 bases). The V and J ends lost 3 bases and 6 bases respectively, with 18 bases between them. The germline CDR1 and CDR2 sequences are LNHDA and SQIVND (reference sequence). The CDR3 length is 16 residues. CDR3 residues: CASSINGGAGRNEQFF. The CDR3 DNA is TGTGCCAGTAGTATTAATGGGGGGGCAGGACGCAATGAGCAGTTCTTC. Full variable domain (outside the CDR3, taken from reference TRBV19 and TRBJ2-1): DGGITQSPKYLFRKEGQNVTLSCEQNLNHDAMYWYRQDPGQGLRLIYYSQIVNDFQKGDIAEGYSVSREKKESFPLTVTSAQKNPTAFYLCASSINGGAGRNEQFFGPGTRLTVL.

The chain has TRBV24-1 and TRBJ2-4, with unresolved D. CDR1 is KGHDR, CDR2 SFDVKD, per germline. The V and J ends lost 9 bases and 6 bases respectively, with 20 bases between them. CDR3 length: 15 amino acids. CDR3 DNA sequence: TGTGCCACCCAATCAGGTCCACCTTCAGGAAACATTCAGTACTTC. Translated: CATQSGPPSGNIQYF.

This clone appeared a few times. This chain links TRBV7-9 with TRBJ2-4; TRBD2 matches 9 bases. Germline V lookup: CDR1 SEHNR, CDR2 FQNEAQ (reference sequence). The CDR3 is made up of 16 amino acids. Trimming at V came to 5 bases and at J to 6 bases, leaving 11 bases not matched to a gene. CDR3 in DNA: TGTGCCAGCAGCAATTCGGCGCTAGCGGGATTAAACATTCAGTACTTC. This encodes CASSNSALAGLNIQYF.

The V call is TRBV24-1, the J call TRBJ1-1; TRBD1 matches 7 bases. The CDR3 runs 15 residues. V shed 3 bases and J 1 base; nucleotides not matched to a gene: 4. CDR1 is KGHDR and CDR2 is SFDVKD in the germline V gene. The DNA of the CDR3 is TGTGCCACCAGTGATCCCCGGGACAGGAACACTGAAGCTTTCTTT. This sequence encodes CATSDPRDRNTEAFF.

The chain carries TRBV2 and TRBJ1-4; no firm D call. The CDR3 totals 12 residues. Germline CDR1 reads SNHLY; CDR2 reads FYNNEI. V dropped 0 bases and J dropped 8 bases, with 4 bases sitting between them. The DNA of the CDR3 is TGTGCCAGCAGTGAAGCCGTGGAAAAACTGTTTTTT. It yields the protein CASSEAVEKLFF.

The rearrangement joins TRBV10-3 to TRBJ1-3; 9 nucleotides match TRBD1. CDR1 ENHRY and CDR2 SYGVKD come from the germline V gene. The CDR3 has 17 amino acids. V lost 2 bases, J lost 1 base, and 6 bases stayed unmatched. The CDR3 region has the DNA TGTGCCATCAGTGAGGGACAGGGGTCGTTTTCTGGAAACACCATATATTTT. Translation: CAISEGQGSFSGNTIYF.

This sequence joins TRBV6-6 and TRBJ2-5; 12 nucleotides agree with TRBD2. With V trimmed by 3 bases and J by 2 bases, 4 bases remained unmatched. The CDR3 runs 16 residues. Germline CDR1 MNHNY, CDR2 SVGAGI (reference sequence). This CDR3 reads CASSYWTSGAQETQYF. CDR3 DNA sequence: TGTGCCAGCAGTTATTGGACTAGCGGGGCACAAGAGACCCAGTACTTC.

The chain uses TRBV7-2 and TRBJ1-5; D may be TRBD1 (6 bases). CDR3 length equals 17 residues. Trimming took off 5 bases at V and 0 bases at J, with 17 bases between the two ends. CDR1 is SGHTA and CDR2 is FQGNSA in the germline V gene. The CDR3: CASSLTAGGYSNQPQHF. The DNA for the CDR3 is TGTGCCAGCAGCCTCACCGCGGGGGGCTATAGCAATCAGCCCCAGCATTTT.

The CDR3 DNA follows: TGTGCCAGCAGACTTCACACGGGGAATGAAAAACTGTTTTTT. This codes for CASRLHTGNEKLFF. This rearrangement joins TRBV6-5 to TRBJ1-4; D unresolved. This CDR3 contains 14 residues. Germline V CDR1 and CDR2: MNHEY, SVGAGI. Between the trimmed V and J ends, which lost 6 bases and 5 bases, there was a span of 13 bases.

The chain employs TRBV2 and TRBJ1-5, with D possibly TRBD1 on 5 matching bases. Germline loops: CDR1 SNHLY, CDR2 FYNNEI. This CDR3 comprises 14 residues. Trimming pared 4 bases from V and 6 bases from J, leaving 13 bases between. DNA of the CDR3: TGTGCCAGCAGTGGCCAGGGCACCAGTCAGCCCCAGCATTTT. Residues: CASSGQGTSQPQHF. The full variable domain, completed using reference TRBV2 and TRBJ1-5, is EPEVTQTPSHQVTQMGQEVILRCVPISNHLYFYWYRQILGQKVEFLVSFYNNEISEKSEIFDDQFSVERPDGSNFTLKIRSTKLEDSAMYFCASSGQGTSQPQHFGDGTRLSIL.

The chain uses TRBV19 and TRBJ2-7; no firm D call. The CDR3 runs 13 residues. Per germline, CDR1 LNHDA and CDR2 SQIVND (reference sequence). Deletions cut 7 bases from V and 5 bases from J, with 15 bases between. CDR3 in DNA: TGTGCCAGTAATCGGAGAATGAGGAACGAGCAGTACTTC. Translation gives CASNRRMRNEQYF.

The rearrangement uses TRBV7-2 and TRBJ1-6; 10 bases align to TRBD1. Germline assignment: CDR1 SGHTA and CDR2 FQGNSA. The CDR3 spans 17 residues. V lost 6 bases, J lost 7 bases, and 12 bases stayed unmatched. The CDR3 here is CASRRDRGRPGNSPLHF. CDR3 DNA: TGTGCCAGCAGACGTGACAGGGGGCGCCCGGGGAATTCACCCCTCCACTTT.

This chain links TRBV12-5 with TRBJ1-5; a weak D match, TRBD1 (6 bases). CDR3 size: 17 residues. Germline-derived CDR1 and CDR2 are LGHNT and FRNRAP. V shed 4 bases and J shed 0 bases, with 16 bases lying between them. CDR3 sequence reads: CASGSFTGTDSNQPQHF. The CDR3 bases are TGTGCTAGTGGTTCGTTCACAGGGACGGATAGCAATCAGCCCCAGCATTTT. Full variable domain (rest looked up from reference TRBV12-5 and TRBJ1-5): DARVTQTPRHKVTEMGQEVTMRCQPILGHNTVFWYRQTMMQGLELLAYFRNRAPLDDSGMPKDRFSAEMPDATLATLKIQPSEPRDSAVYFCASGSFTGTDSNQPQHFGDGTRLSIL.

This chain connects TRBV9 to TRBJ2-1, with 12 bases fitting TRBD2. This CDR3 contains 15 residues. The ends lost 5 bases at V and 4 bases at J; junction bases unmatched: 4. The germline V gene has CDR1 SGDLS and CDR2 YYNGEE. In DNA, the CDR3 is TGTGCCAGCAGGGCTAGCGGGGGGGCTTACAATGAGCAGTTCTTC. This sequence encodes CASRASGGAYNEQFF.

This chain connects TRBV19 to TRBJ2-1, with a tentative D call TRBD1 (6 bases). The germline CDR1 and CDR2 sequences are LNHDA and SQIVND (reference sequence). CDR3 size: 12 residues. The V end lost 1 base, the J end lost 10 bases, and 8 bases lay between the germline ends. The CDR3 loop reads CASSIVRGEQFF. In DNA form, the CDR3 reads TGTGCCAGTAGTATAGTCAGGGGAGAGCAGTTCTTC.

The J gene is TRBJ1-2, the V gene TRBV12-3 or TRBV12-4; D gene unclear. The CDR3 is 13 amino acids. Trimming left V 6 bases short and J 8 bases short, with 16 bases between. The CDR3 nucleotides read TGTGCCAGCAGCCCCGAGGGAGCGGGGGGCTACACCTTC. This encodes CASSPEGAGGYTF.

The chain joins TRBV19 to TRBJ1-5; D perhaps matches TRBD1 (5 bases). The CDR3 length is 17 residues. CDR1 is LNHDA and CDR2 is SQIVND in the germline V gene (reference sequence). V lost 2 bases to trimming and J lost 3 bases, with 17 bases between them. CDR3 sequence: CASSIRAGFESNQPQHF. CDR3 bases: TGTGCCAGTAGTATAAGGGCAGGGTTTGAGTCCAATCAGCCCCAGCATTTT.

V and J are TRBV11-2 and TRBJ1-4, with 9 bases identical to TRBD1. Germline lookup yields CDR1 SGHAT and CDR2 FQNNGV. The V gene end was trimmed by 6 bases and the J gene end by 6 bases; junction bases not matched to a gene: 2. This CDR3 has 13 amino acids. CDR3 sequence reads: CASRGQGDEKLFF. CDR3 bases: TGTGCCAGCAGGGGACAGGGTGATGAAAAACTGTTTTTT.

This clone showed up just a few times. The chain uses TRBV19 and TRBJ1-4; D is undetermined. Germline loops: CDR1 LNHDA, CDR2 SQIVND (reference sequence). CDR3 length equals 14 residues. The V end was cut by 8 bases, the J end by 8 bases, with 18 bases between. CDR3 sequence (DNA): TGTGCCAGTTATACCCGTACAGAGGGCGAAAAACTGTTTTTT. Protein sequence: CASYTRTEGEKLFF. Supplemented by reference TRBV19 and TRBJ1-4, the full variable domain reads DGGITQSPKYLFRKEGQNVTLSCEQNLNHDAMYWYRQDPGQGLRLIYYSQIVNDFQKGDIAEGYSVSREKKESFPLTVTSAQKNPTAFYLCASYTRTEGEKLFFGSGTQLSVL.

The rearrangement joins TRBV24-1 to TRBJ1-2, with 7 bases identical to TRBD1. From germline, CDR1 is KGHDR and CDR2 SFDVKD. The CDR3 length is 13 residues. V trimming: 2 bases; J trimming: 10 bases; junction bases outside the gene matches: 6. CDR3 amino acids: CATSDYTGEAYTF. The CDR3 nucleotides are TGTGCCACCAGTGATTATACAGGGGAAGCCTACACCTTC.

The table lists this clone with a few counts. This rearrangement joins TRBV3-1 (or the pseudogene TRBV3-2) to TRBJ1-1, with TRBD1 identical over 9 bases. The junction had 0 bases not matched to a gene; V was cut back by 6 bases and J by 4 bases. CDR3 size: 12 residues. Germline loops: CDR1 LGHDT, CDR2 YNNKEL (reference sequence). Written as DNA, the CDR3 is TGTGCCAGCAGGGGACAGGGCACTGAAGCTTTCTTT. Translating it yields CASRGQGTEAFF.

This clone was observed a single time. The chain has TRBV25-1 and TRBJ1-1; weak D call: TRBD1 (6 bases). The CDR3 consists of 16 residues. In germline, CDR1 is MGHDK, CDR2 SYGVNS. V was clipped by 3 bases and J by 3 bases, with 17 bases between them. CDR3 nucleotides: TGTGCCAGCAGTGACCTTCGAGGGAAGGGGGACACTGAAGCTTTCTTT. Its translation: CASSDLRGKGDTEAFF.

The CDR3: CASSPGTGSNGYTF. CDR3 DNA sequence: TGTGCCAGTAGTCCGGGGACAGGGAGTAATGGCTACACCTTC. This chain joins TRBV19 and TRBJ1-2; TRBD1 aligns across 9 bases. The CDR3 covers 14 residues. The V gene end was trimmed by 5 bases and the J gene end by 6 bases; junction bases not matched to a gene: 7. Germline V lookup: CDR1 LNHDA, CDR2 SQIVND (reference sequence).

Many counts were recorded for this clone. The chain is built from TRBV21-1 and TRBJ2-7; the tabulated D call, TRBD1, remains unverified against the DNA. TRBV21-1 is shown as a pseudogene. This CDR3 is built from 14 residues. The CDR3 here is CASTSGTEGNEQYF. The CDR3 nucleotides are TGTGCCAGCACCTCCGGGACAGAGGGGAACGAGCAGTACTTC.

The V gene is TRBV6-5, the J gene TRBJ2-7; D is ambiguous. This CDR3 is built from 15 residues. Germline V gene data show CDR1 as MNHEY and CDR2 as SVGAGI. V gave up 0 bases and J gave up 3 bases, with 12 bases separating them. The CDR3 sequence: CASSYSRKVYYEQYF. As DNA, the CDR3 is TGTGCCAGCAGTTACTCGAGGAAGGTTTACTACGAGCAGTACTTC.

The chain carries TRBV11-2 and TRBJ1-1, with D perhaps TRBD1 (5 bases). Germline V gives CDR1 SGHAT, CDR2 FQNNGV. The length of the CDR3 is 16 residues. The V and J ends lost 5 bases and 5 bases respectively, with 21 bases between them. The CDR3 protein is CASSAGWGPGDTEAFF. As DNA, the CDR3 is TGTGCCAGCAGCGCCGGGTGGGGTCCGGGGGATACTGAAGCTTTCTTT.

V and J are TRBV28 and TRBJ2-7, with TRBD2 as a possible D gene (6 bases). Per the germline V gene, CDR1 is MDHEN and CDR2 is SYDVKM. V was clipped by 6 bases and J by 0 bases, with 9 bases between them. The CDR3 extends over 13 amino acids. The CDR3 DNA follows: TGTGCCAGCAGGGGGGGTAGCTCCTACGAGCAGTACTTC. It yields the protein CASRGGSSYEQYF. The variable domain in full, with the rest retrieved from reference TRBV28 and TRBJ2-7, is DVKVTQSSRYLVKRTGEKVFLECVQDMDHENMFWYRQDPGLGLRLIYFSYDVKMKEKGDIPEGYSVSREKKERFSLILESASTNQTSMYLCASRGGSSYEQYFGPGTRLTVT.